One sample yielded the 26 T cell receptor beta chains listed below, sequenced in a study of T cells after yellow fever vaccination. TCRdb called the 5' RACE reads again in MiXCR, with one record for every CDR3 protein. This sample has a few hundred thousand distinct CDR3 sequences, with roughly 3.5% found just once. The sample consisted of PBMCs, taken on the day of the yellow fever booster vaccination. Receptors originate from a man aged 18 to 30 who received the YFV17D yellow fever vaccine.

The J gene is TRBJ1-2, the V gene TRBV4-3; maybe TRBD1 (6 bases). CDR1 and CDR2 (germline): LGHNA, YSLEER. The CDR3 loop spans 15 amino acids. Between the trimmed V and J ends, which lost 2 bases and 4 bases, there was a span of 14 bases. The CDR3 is CASSQRSGVGYGYTF. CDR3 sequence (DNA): TGCGCCAGCAGCCAAAGGTCAGGGGTTGGCTATGGCTACACCTTC.

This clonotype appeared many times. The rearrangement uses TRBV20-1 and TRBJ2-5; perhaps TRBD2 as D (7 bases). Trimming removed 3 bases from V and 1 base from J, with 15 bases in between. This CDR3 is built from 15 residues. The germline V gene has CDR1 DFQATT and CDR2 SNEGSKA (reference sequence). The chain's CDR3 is CSARIWRGPQETQYF. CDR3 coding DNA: TGCAGTGCTAGGATTTGGCGGGGGCCCCAAGAGACCCAGTACTTC.

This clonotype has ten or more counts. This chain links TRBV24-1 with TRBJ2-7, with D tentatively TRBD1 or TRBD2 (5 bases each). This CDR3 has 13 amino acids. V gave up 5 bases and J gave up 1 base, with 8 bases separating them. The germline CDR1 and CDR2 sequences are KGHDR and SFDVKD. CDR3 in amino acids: CATSGDGSYEQYF. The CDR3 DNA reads TGTGCCACCAGTGGGGACGGGTCCTACGAGCAGTACTTC.

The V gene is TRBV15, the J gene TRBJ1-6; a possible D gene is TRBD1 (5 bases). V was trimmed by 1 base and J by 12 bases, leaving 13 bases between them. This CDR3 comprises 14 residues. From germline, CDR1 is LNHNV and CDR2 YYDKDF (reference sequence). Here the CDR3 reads CATSRVRTGRPLHF. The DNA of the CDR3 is TGTGCCACCAGCAGAGTGAGAACAGGACGACCCCTCCACTTT.

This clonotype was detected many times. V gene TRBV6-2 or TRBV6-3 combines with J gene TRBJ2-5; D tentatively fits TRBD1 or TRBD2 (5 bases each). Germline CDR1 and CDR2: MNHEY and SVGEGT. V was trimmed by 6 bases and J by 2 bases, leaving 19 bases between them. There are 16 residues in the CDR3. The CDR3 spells CASRTNLRDAQETQYF. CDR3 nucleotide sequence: TGTGCCAGCAGGACTAACCTCCGGGACGCACAAGAGACCCAGTACTTC.

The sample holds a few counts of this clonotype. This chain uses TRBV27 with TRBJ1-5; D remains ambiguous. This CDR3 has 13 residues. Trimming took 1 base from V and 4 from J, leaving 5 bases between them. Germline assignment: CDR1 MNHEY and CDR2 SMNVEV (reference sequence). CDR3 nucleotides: TGTGCCAGCAGTTTATTGGTTAATCAGCCCCAGCATTTT. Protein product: CASSLLVNQPQHF.

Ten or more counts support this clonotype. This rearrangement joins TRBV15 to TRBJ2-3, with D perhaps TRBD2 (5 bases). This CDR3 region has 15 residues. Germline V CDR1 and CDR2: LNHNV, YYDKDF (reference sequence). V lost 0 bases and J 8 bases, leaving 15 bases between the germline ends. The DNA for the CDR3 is TGTGCCACCAGCAGAGATGGAGGCGGCCTGGGTACGCAGTATTTT. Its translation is CATSRDGGGLGTQYF.

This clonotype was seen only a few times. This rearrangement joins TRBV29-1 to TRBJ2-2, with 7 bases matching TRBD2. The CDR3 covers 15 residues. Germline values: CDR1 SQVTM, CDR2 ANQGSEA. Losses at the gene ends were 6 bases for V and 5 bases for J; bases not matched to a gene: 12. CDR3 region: CSVDVQGGVTGELFF. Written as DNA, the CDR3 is TGCAGCGTCGACGTCCAGGGAGGGGTGACCGGGGAGCTGTTTTTT.

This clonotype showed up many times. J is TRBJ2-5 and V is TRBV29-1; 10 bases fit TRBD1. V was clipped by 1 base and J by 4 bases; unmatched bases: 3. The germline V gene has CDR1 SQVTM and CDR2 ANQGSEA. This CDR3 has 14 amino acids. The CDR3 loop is CSVEGGQGTETQYF. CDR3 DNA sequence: TGCAGCGTTGAAGGGGGACAGGGGACAGAGACCCAGTACTTC.

The CDR3 protein is CASSLDAILGRDRSGANVLTF. The CDR3 DNA sequence: TGTGCCAGCAGCTTAGACGCAATCTTAGGCAGGGACAGGTCTGGGGCCAACGTCCTGACTTTC. The rearrangement joins TRBV7-2 to TRBJ2-6; 8 bases fit TRBD1. The CDR3 consists of 21 residues. The J segment lost 1 base and the V segment lost 1 base, leaving 15 bases of the junction unmatched. Germline V lookup: CDR1 SGHTA, CDR2 FQGNSA.

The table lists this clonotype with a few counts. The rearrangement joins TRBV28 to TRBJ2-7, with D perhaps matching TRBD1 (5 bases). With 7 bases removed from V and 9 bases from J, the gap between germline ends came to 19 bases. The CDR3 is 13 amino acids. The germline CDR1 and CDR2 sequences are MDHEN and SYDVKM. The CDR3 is CASISWGSTVQYV. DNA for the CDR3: TGTGCCAGCATTTCTTGGGGCAGCACGGTGCAGTACGTC.

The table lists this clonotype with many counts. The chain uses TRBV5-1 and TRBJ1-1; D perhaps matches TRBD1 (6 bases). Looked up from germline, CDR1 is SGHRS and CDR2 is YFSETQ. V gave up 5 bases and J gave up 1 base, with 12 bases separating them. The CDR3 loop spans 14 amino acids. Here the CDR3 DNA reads TGCGCCAGCAGAAGACAGGAGACGAACACTGAAGCTTTCTTT. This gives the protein CASRRQETNTEAFF.

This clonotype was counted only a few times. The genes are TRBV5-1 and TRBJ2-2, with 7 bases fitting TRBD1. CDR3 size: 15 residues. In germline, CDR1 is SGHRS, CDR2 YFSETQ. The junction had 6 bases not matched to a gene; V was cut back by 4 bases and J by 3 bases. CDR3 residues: CASSITGDDTGELFF. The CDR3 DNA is TGCGCCAGCAGCATAACAGGGGACGACACCGGGGAGCTGTTTTTT.

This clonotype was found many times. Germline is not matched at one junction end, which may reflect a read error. This CDR3 is CSARVDSYEQYF. DNA of the CDR3: TGCAGTGCCAGAGTAGACAGCTACGAGCAGTACTTC. This sequence joins TRBV20-1 and TRBJ2-7, with a tentative D call TRBD1 (5 bases). This CDR3 region has 12 residues. Germline lookup yields CDR1 DFQATT and CDR2 SNEGSKA (reference sequence).

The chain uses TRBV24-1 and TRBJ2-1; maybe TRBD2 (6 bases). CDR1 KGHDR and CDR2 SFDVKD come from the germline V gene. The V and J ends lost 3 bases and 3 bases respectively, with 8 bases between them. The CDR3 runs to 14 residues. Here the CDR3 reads CATSDGTYYNEQFF. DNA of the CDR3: TGTGCCACCAGTGATGGGACTTACTACAATGAGCAGTTCTTC.

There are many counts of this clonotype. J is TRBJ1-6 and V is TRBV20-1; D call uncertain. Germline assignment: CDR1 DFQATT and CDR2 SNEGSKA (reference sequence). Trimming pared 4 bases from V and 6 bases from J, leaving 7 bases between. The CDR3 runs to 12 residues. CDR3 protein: CSAKEFNSPLHF. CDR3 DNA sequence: TGCAGTGCTAAGGAGTTTAATTCACCCCTCCACTTT.

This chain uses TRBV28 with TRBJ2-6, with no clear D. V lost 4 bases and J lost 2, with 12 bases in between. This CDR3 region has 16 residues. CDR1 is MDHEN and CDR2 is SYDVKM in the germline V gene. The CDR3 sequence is CASSSLRTAGANVLTF. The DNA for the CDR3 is TGTGCCAGCAGTTCTCTAAGGACGGCTGGGGCCAACGTCCTGACTTTC. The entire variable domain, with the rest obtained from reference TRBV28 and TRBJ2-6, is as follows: DVKVTQSSRYLVKRTGEKVFLECVQDMDHENMFWYRQDPGLGLRLIYFSYDVKMKEKGDIPEGYSVSREKKERFSLILESASTNQTSMYLCASSSLRTAGANVLTFGAGSRLTVL.

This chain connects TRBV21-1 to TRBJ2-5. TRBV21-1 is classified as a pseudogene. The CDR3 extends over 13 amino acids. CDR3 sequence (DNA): TGTGCCAGCAGCAATCCCAATCGGGAGACCCAGTACTTC. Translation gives CASSNPNRETQYF.

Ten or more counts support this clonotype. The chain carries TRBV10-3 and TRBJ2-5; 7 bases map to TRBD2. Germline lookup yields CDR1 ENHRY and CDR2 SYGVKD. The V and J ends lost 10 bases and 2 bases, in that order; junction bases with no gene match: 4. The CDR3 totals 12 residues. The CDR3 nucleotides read TGTGCCACCCGGGAGGAGCAAGAGACCCAGTACTTC. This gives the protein CATREEQETQYF.

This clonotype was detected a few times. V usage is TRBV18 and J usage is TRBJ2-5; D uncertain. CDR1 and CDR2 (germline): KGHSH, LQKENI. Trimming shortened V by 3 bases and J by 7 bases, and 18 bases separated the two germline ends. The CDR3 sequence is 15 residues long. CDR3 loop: CASSPGPTNTGTQYF. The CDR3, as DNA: TGTGCCAGCTCACCGGGTCCTACAAATACTGGGACCCAGTACTTC.

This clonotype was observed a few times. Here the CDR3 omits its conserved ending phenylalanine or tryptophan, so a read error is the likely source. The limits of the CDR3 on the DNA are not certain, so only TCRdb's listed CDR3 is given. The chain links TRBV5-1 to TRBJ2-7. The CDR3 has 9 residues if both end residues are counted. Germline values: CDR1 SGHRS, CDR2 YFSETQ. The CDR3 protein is CASSPRQGL.

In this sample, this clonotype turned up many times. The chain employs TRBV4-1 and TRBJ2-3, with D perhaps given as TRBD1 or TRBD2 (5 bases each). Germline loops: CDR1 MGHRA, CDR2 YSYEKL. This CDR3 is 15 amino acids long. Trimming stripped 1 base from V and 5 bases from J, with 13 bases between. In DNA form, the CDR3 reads TGCGCCAGCAGCCAAGTTCTGGGGGAGCTAGATACGCAGTATTTT. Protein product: CASSQVLGELDTQYF.

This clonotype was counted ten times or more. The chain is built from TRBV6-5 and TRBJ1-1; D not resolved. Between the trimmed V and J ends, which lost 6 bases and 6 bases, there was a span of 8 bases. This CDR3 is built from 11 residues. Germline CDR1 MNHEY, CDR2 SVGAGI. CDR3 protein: CASSSGPEAFF. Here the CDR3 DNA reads TGTGCCAGCAGCTCAGGACCTGAAGCTTTCTTT.

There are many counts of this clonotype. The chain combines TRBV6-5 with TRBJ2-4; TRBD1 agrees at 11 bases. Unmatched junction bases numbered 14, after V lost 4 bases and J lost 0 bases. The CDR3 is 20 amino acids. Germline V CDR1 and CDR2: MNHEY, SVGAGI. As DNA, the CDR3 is TGTGCCAGCAGTTCCACTACTGATCCGGGACAGGGGGGAGCCAAAAACATTCAGTACTTC. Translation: CASSSTTDPGQGGAKNIQYF.

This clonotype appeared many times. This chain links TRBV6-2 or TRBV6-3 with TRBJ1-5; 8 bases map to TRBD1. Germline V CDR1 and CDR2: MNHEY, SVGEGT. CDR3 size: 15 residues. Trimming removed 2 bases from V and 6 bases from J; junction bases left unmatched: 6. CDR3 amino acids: CASSYARTGTQPQHF. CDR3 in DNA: TGTGCCAGCAGTTACGCGAGGACAGGGACTCAGCCCCAGCATTTT.

As DNA, the CDR3 is TGCAGTGCTAGAGTGGGCGGCCAGGGTTCACCCCTCCACTTT. Protein product: CSARVGGQGSPLHF. This chain connects TRBV20-1 to TRBJ1-6; TRBD1 might be the D (5 bases). The CDR3 consists of 14 residues. Germline lookup yields CDR1 DFQATT and CDR2 SNEGSKA (reference sequence). Trimming took off 1 base at V and 9 bases at J, with 13 bases between the two ends.